The clone carrying this T cell receptor beta chain was counted a few times. The germline V gene encodes CDR1 MNHEY and CDR2 SVGEGT. The CDR3 is made up of 12 amino acids. Trimming left V 10 bases short and J 1 base short, with 10 bases between. For the second PCR, which ran for 7 to 11 cycles, a sample-barcoded 5' primer and a J-beta primer mix were used. All cDNA molecules were each tagged by a template-switch adaptor with 12 random nucleotides. TCRdb analysed the 5' RACE reads with MiXCR anew, one entry per CDR3 protein. The sample consists of under 2,000,000 distinct CDR3 sequences, around half of them appearing once. At least 7 million PBMCs were isolated per sample. This entry is derived from a study of blood T cells in healthy people across ages.

The V gene is TRBV6-2 or TRBV6-3, the J gene TRBJ2-5; D perhaps matches TRBD1 (6 bases). The sequence came from a woman aged 35 to 49 in good health. The sample comprised blood. The CDR3 loop reads CAMGQTQETQYF. In DNA, the CDR3 is TGTGCCATGGGACAAACCCAAGAGACCCAGTACTTC.